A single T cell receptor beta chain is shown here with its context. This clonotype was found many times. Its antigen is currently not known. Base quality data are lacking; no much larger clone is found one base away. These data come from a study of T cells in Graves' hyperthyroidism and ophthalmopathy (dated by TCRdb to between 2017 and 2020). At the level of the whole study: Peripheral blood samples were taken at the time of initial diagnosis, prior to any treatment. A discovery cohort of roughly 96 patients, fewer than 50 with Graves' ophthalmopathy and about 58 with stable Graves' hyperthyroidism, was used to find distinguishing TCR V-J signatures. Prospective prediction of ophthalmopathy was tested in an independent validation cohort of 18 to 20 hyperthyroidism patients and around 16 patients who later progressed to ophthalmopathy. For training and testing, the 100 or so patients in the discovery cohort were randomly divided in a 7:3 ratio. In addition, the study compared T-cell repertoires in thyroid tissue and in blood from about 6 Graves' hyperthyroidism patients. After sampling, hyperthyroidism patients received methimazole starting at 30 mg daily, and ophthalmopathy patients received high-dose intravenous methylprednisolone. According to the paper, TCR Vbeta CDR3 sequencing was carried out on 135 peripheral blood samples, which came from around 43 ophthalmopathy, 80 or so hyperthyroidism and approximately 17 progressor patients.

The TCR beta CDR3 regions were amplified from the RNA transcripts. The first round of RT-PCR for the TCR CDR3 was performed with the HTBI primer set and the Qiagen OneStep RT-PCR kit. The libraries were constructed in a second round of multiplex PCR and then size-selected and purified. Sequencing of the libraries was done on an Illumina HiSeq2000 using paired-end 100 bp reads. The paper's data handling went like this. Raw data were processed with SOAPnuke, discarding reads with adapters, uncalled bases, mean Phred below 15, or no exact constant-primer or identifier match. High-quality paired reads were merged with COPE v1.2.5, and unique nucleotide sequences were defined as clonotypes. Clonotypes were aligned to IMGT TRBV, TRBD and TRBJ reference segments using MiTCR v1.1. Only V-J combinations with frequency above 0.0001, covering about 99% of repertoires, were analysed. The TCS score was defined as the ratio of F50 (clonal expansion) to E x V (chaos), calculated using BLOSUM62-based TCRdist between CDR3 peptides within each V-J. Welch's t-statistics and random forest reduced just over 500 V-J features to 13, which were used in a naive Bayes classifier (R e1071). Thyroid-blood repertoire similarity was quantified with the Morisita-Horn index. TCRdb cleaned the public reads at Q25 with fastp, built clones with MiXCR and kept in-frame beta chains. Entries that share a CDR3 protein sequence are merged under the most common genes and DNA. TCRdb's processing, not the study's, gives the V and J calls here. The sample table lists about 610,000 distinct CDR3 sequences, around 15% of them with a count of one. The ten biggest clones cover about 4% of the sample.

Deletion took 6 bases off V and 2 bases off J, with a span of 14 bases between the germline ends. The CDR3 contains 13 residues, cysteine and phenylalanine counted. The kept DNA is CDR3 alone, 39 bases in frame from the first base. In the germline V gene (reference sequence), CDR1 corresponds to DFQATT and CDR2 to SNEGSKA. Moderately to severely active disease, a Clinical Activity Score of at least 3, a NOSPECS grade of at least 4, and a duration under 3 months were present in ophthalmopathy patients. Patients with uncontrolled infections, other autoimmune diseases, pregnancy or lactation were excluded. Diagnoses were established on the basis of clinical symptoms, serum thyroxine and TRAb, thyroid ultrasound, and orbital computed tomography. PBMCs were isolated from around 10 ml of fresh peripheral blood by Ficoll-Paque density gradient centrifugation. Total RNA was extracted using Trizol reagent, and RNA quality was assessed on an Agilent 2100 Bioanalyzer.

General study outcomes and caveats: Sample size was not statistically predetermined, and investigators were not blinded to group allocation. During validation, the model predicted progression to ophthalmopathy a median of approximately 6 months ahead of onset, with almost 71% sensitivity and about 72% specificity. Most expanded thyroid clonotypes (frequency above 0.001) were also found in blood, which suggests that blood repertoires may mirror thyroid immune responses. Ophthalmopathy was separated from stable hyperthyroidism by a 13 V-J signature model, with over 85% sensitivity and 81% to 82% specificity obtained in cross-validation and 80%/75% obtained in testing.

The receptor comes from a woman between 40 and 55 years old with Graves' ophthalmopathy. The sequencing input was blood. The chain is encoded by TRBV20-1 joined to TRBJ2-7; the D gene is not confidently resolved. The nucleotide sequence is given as TGCAGTGCCGCGGCAGCCGATCCCTACGAGCAGTACTTC. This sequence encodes CSAAAADPYEQYF.